The 21 T cell receptor beta chains presented below share a single source sample, sequenced in a study of Ad26.COV2.S vaccination and SARS-CoV-2 variants. The data were produced by immunoSEQ multiplex PCR, yet TCRdb's version contains in-frame clones alone and is incomplete. This sample has hundreds of thousands of clones, with 89% found just once. Treatment given: roughly 20 received Ad26.COV2.S at low or high dose, single or two shots; several received placebo; per-sample allocation not given. Sampling was performed 63 days after the first vaccine or placebo injection. The source material was peripheral blood, sampled in a trial of Ad26.COV2.S vaccine versus placebo. The receptors were gathered from a person between 18 and 65 years old who received the Ad26.COV2.S COVID-19 vaccine or a placebo.

The chain links TRBV19 to TRBJ2-7; TRBD1 aligns across 7 bases. CDR3 length equals 13 residues. V was clipped by 5 bases and J by 4 bases; unmatched bases: 5. Germline V gene lookup returns CDR1 LNHDA and CDR2 SQIVND (reference sequence). This CDR3 reads CASSPTGTYEQYF. In DNA, the CDR3 is TGTGCCAGTAGTCCGACAGGGACGTACGAGCAGTACTTC. Full variable domain (rest looked up from reference TRBV19 and TRBJ2-7): DGGITQSPKYLFRKEGQNVTLSCEQNLNHDAMYWYRQDPGQGLRLIYYSQIVNDFQKGDIAEGYSVSREKKESFPLTVTSAQKNPTAFYLCASSPTGTYEQYFGPGTRLTVT.

V usage is TRBV7-2 and J usage is TRBJ1-4, with D possibly TRBD1 on 5 matching bases. From germline, CDR1 is SGHTA and CDR2 FQGNSA. V gave up 8 bases and J gave up 0 bases, with 19 bases separating them. The CDR3 consists of 17 residues. The CDR3, as DNA: TGTGCCAGCTCACGGGGGTCCGGGGTGGCAACTAATGAAAAACTGTTTTTT. Residues: CASSRGSGVATNEKLFF.

This chain uses TRBV24-1 with TRBJ2-3; 9 nucleotides align to TRBD2. This CDR3 is 15 amino acids long. Germline V gene lookup returns CDR1 KGHDR and CDR2 SFDVKD. V shed 4 bases, J shed 4 bases, and the junction held 5 bases outside the gene matches. CDR3 in DNA: TGTGCCACCAGTGAGTTAGCGGGAGCCCCAGATACGCAGTATTTT. Translation: CATSELAGAPDTQYF.

The genes are TRBV18 and TRBJ2-7; no definite D call. The V end lost 5 bases, the J end lost 2 bases, and 13 bases lay between the germline ends. Germline lookup yields CDR1 KGHSH and CDR2 LQKENI. This CDR3 comprises 14 residues. The CDR3 region is CASSLRMAAYEQYF. The CDR3 bases are TGTGCCAGCTCATTAAGGATGGCGGCCTACGAGCAGTACTTC.

As regards this clone: The junction departs from germline at one end; a sequencing error may be responsible. This rearrangement joins TRBV18 to TRBJ2-7; D unclear. Germline CDR1 and CDR2: KGHSH and LQKENI. CDR3 length: 15 residues. In DNA form, the CDR3 reads TGTGCCAGCTCAGCACCGTCGGAATCCGCCTACGAGCAGTACTTC. Translation gives CASSAPSESAYEQYF.

There are a few counts of this clone. The chain has TRBV2 and TRBJ1-1; maybe TRBD1 (6 bases). Trimming took off 5 bases at V and 5 bases at J, with 15 bases between the two ends. The CDR3 is 14 residues long. Germline values: CDR1 SNHLY, CDR2 FYNNEI. DNA of the CDR3: TGTGCCAGCAGTCCCCTAAGGGGGGAAACTGAAGCTTTCTTT. The encoded protein is CASSPLRGETEAFF.

The rearrangement joins TRBV4-1 to TRBJ1-6; tentative D call: TRBD1 (5 bases). Germline V gene data show CDR1 as MGHRA and CDR2 as YSYEKL. Between the trimmed V and J ends, which lost 1 base and 0 bases, there was a span of 13 bases. The CDR3 is made up of 18 amino acids. The CDR3 region has the DNA TGCGCCAGCAGCCAAGTTGGGGGACTGCGCTCCTATAATTCACCCCTCCACTTT. It yields the protein CASSQVGGLRSYNSPLHF.

The genes are TRBV19 and TRBJ2-2, with 7 nucleotides matching TRBD1. CDR3 length: 14 amino acids. Germline-derived CDR1 and CDR2 are LNHDA and SQIVND (reference sequence). V lost 7 bases, J lost 2 bases, and 4 bases stayed unmatched. Written as DNA, the CDR3 is TGTGCCAGTAATCACAGGGGTAACACCGGGGAGCTGTTTTTT. Amino acid sequence: CASNHRGNTGELFF. Looking up the rest from reference TRBV19 and TRBJ2-2 gives the full variable domain: DGGITQSPKYLFRKEGQNVTLSCEQNLNHDAMYWYRQDPGQGLRLIYYSQIVNDFQKGDIAEGYSVSREKKESFPLTVTSAQKNPTAFYLCASNHRGNTGELFFGEGSRLTVL.

This clone came up a few times. This chain links TRBV6-4 with TRBJ1-5, with D perhaps matching TRBD1 (6 bases). The V end lost 3 bases, the J end lost 1 base, and 10 bases lay between the germline ends. This CDR3 is 15 amino acids long. Germline V gene data show CDR1 as MRHNA and CDR2 as SNTAGT. CDR3 residues: CASSESGASNQPQHF. The CDR3 DNA follows: TGTGCCAGCAGTGAGTCGGGGGCAAGCAATCAGCCCCAGCATTTT.

As regards this clone: Distinct nucleotide sequences in the sample also encode this CDR3. This rearrangement joins TRBV18 to TRBJ2-7, with TRBD1 matching over 11 bases. The germline V gene encodes CDR1 KGHSH and CDR2 LQKENI. V trimming: 3 bases; J trimming: 2 bases; junction bases outside the gene matches: 3. This CDR3 spans 15 amino acids. This CDR3 is CASSPGTGGTYEQYF. Here the CDR3 DNA reads TGTGCCAGCTCACCTGGGACAGGGGGTACCTACGAGCAGTACTTC.

The chain couples TRBV19 to TRBJ2-7; tentatively, D is TRBD2 (6 bases). Trimming shortened V by 2 bases and J by 1 base, and 12 bases separated the two germline ends. Germline loops: CDR1 LNHDA, CDR2 SQIVND (reference sequence). The CDR3 spans 15 residues. CDR3 sequence (DNA): TGTGCCAGTAGTATAACTAGCTCCGAGTCCTACGAGCAGTACTTC. Its protein is CASSITSSESYEQYF.

The chain uses TRBV10-1 and TRBJ2-1; 8 positions match TRBD2. V was clipped by 5 bases and J by 4 bases; unmatched bases: 7. Germline V gene sequence: CDR1 WNHNN, CDR2 SYGVQD (reference sequence). The CDR3 contains 15 residues. CDR3 coding DNA: TGCGCCAGCAGTCCGGGACTAGGGCGTTACAATGAGCAGTTCTTC. This translates into CASSPGLGRYNEQFF.

Details on this clone: Other DNA sequences in this specimen translate into the identical CDR3. This sequence joins TRBV5-1 and TRBJ2-5; D is perhaps TRBD1 (6 bases). This CDR3 is 12 amino acids long. The V end lost 6 bases, the J end lost 2 bases, and 8 bases lay between the germline ends. Per germline, CDR1 SGHRS and CDR2 YFSETQ. The CDR3 region has the DNA TGCGCCAGCACGGGACAACAAGAGACCCAGTACTTC. Protein product: CASTGQQETQYF.

About this clone itself: This sample also contains other DNA sequences that code for the same CDR3. V usage is TRBV5-1 and J usage is TRBJ2-1; 12 nucleotides line up with TRBD2. The CDR3 loop spans 15 amino acids. V lost 3 bases, J lost 4 bases, and 2 bases stayed unmatched. Germline V gives CDR1 SGHRS, CDR2 YFSETQ. CDR3 sequence (DNA): TGCGCCAGCAGCTCCGGACTAGCGGGATACAATGAGCAGTTCTTC. Translated, it gives CASSSGLAGYNEQFF.

The chain is built from TRBV6-2 or TRBV6-3 and TRBJ2-5; 9 nucleotides match TRBD2. J was trimmed by 5 bases and V by 5 bases; bases with no gene match: 6. The CDR3 spans 14 residues. CDR1 MNHEY and CDR2 SVGEGT come from the germline V gene. CDR3 sequence reads: CASSLAGIGETQYF. CDR3 in DNA: TGTGCCAGCAGTCTAGCGGGGATCGGGGAGACCCAGTACTTC.

This chain connects TRBV5-1 to TRBJ1-2; 8 bases match TRBD1. V lost 4 bases to trimming and J lost 4 bases; unmatched junction nucleotides: 6. Germline assignment: CDR1 SGHRS and CDR2 YFSETQ. The CDR3 contains 14 residues. In DNA form, the CDR3 reads TGCGCCAGCAGCCCGGACAGGGCAATCTATGGCTACACCTTC. Amino acid sequence: CASSPDRAIYGYTF.

The CDR3, as DNA: TGTGCCAGCAGGGCCCCGCCCAATTCACCCCTCCACTTT. It specifies CASRAPPNSPLHF. The chain combines TRBV12-3 or TRBV12-4 with TRBJ1-6, with no clear D. V lost 6 bases and J 7 bases, leaving 10 bases between the germline ends. This CDR3 region has 13 residues.

The chain's CDR3 is CASSFGTGSPGNTIYF. DNA for the CDR3: TGTGCCAGCAGCTTTGGGACAGGGAGCCCTGGAAACACCATATATTTT. This sequence joins TRBV5-4 and TRBJ1-3; 9 bases align to TRBD1. CDR3 length: 16 amino acids. After removal of 2 bases from V and 2 bases from J, the junction contained 5 bases not matched to a gene. CDR1 SGHNT and CDR2 YYREEE come from the germline V gene (reference sequence).

The V call is TRBV3-1 (or the pseudogene TRBV3-2), the J call TRBJ2-3, with D possibly being TRBD1 (6 bases). Germline loops: CDR1 LGHDT, CDR2 YNNKEL (reference sequence). V was pared by 4 bases and J by 0 bases, with 11 bases between. The CDR3 sequence is 15 residues long. CDR3 region: CASSLPTGSTDTQYF. In DNA form, the CDR3 reads TGTGCCAGCAGCCTACCGACAGGTAGCACAGATACGCAGTATTTT.

The V gene is TRBV10-2, the J gene TRBJ2-2; D may be TRBD1 (6 bases). V was pared by 8 bases and J by 2 bases, with 18 bases between. The germline CDR1 and CDR2 sequences are WSHSY and SAAADI. This CDR3 contains 16 residues. The CDR3 bases are TGCGCCAGCGACTCCGGAAACAGGGCCAACACCGGGGAGCTGTTTTTT. This encodes CASDSGNRANTGELFF.

The rearrangement links TRBV5-1 to TRBJ2-5, with 10 bases lining up with TRBD1. This CDR3 spans 14 amino acids. Germline V gene lookup returns CDR1 SGHRS and CDR2 YFSETQ. The trim removed 7 bases at V and 5 bases at J, leaving 8 bases unmatched. The CDR3 DNA is TGCGCCAGCGGGAAGACAGGGGGCGGTGAGACCCAGTACTTC. Its translation is CASGKTGGGETQYF.